This T cell receptor (beta chain) was identified during a study of T cell responses to AZD1222 COVID-19 vaccine. Study outcomes and limitations: Only a handful of AZD1222 recipients, about six in all, had baseline seropositivity. Sampling that yielded the repertoires occurred only after the peak T cell response.

V gave up 4 bases and J gave up 2 bases, with 11 bases separating them. This CDR3 has 14 residues. Germline V gene sequence: CDR1 SGHRS, CDR2 YFSETQ. TCRdb's table, derived via immunoSEQ multiplex PCR, lists solely in-frame clones and lacks some. Counted here are approximately 50,000 clones, nearly 80% occurring once; the ten biggest clones make up around 5%. As concerns this clone: Its specificity is not known.

The chain joins TRBV5-1 to TRBJ2-3, with D perhaps TRBD1 (6 bases). The receptor was derived from an adult who received the AZD1222 COVID-19 vaccine. Sequenced material: peripheral blood, taken 28 days after the second AZD1222 dose. The chain's CDR3 is CASSLRQVTDTQYF. In nucleotides, the CDR3 is TGCGCCAGCAGCCTGCGACAGGTCACAGATACGCAGTATTTT.